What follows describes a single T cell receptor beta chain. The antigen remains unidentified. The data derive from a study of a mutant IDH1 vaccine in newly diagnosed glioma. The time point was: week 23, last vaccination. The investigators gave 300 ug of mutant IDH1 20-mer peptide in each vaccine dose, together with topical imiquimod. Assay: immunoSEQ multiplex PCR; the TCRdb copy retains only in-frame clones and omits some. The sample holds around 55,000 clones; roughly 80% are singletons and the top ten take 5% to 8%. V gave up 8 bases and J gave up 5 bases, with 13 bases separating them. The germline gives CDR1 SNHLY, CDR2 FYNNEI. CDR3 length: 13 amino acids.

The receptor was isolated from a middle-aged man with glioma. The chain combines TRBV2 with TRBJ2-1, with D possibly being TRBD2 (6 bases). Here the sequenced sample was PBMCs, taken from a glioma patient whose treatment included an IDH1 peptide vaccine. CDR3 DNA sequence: TGTGCCAGCTGTTTAGCGGAAAACAATGAGCAGTTCTTC. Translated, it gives CASCLAENNEQFF.